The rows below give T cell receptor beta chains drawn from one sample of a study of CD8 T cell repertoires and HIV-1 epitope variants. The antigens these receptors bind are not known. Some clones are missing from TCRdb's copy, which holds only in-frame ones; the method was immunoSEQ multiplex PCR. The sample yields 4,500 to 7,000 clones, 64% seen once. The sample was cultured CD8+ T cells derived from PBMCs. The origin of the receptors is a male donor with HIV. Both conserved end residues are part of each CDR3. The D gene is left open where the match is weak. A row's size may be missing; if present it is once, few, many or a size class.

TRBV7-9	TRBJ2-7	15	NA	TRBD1	TGTGCCAGCAGCGAGATTCAGGGGGCGATCAACGAGCAGTACTTC	CASSEIQGAINEQYF
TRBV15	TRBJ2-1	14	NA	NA	TGTGCCACCGCTTTAGGGGTCTCCTACAATGAGCAGTTCTTC	CATALGVSYNEQFF
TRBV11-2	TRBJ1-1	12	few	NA	TGTGCCAGCAGCTTAGCACAGGGTGAAGCTTTCTTT	CASSLAQGEAFF
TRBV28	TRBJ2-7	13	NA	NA	TGTGCCAGCAGCCTTCAGGGATATAGCGAGCAGTACTTC	CASSLQGYSEQYF
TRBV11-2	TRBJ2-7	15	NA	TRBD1	TGTGCCAGCAGCTCTCCTATGGGACAGGGTAACGAGCAGTACTTC	CASSSPMGQGNEQYF
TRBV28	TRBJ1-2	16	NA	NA	TGTGCCAGCAGTTTTACGTACGGCTCCCTCCTCTATGGCTACACCTTC	CASSFTYGSLLYGYTF
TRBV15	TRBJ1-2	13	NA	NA	TGTGCCACCAGCAGAGGACAGCAATATGGCTACACCTTC	CATSRGQQYGYTF
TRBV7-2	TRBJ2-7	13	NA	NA	TGTGCCAGCAGCCTCCATAGAGACTACGAGCAGTACTTC	CASSLHRDYEQYF
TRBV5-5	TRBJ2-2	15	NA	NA	TGTGCCAGCAGCTTGGGGACAATTTCCACCGGGGAGCTGTTTTTT	CASSLGTISTGELFF
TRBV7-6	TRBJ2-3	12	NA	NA	TGTGCCAGCAGCGCCGGCGGAGATACGCAGTATTTT	CASSAGGDTQYF
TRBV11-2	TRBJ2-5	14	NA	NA	TGTGCCAGCAGCTTAGCAGGGTACGGGGAGACCCAGTACTTC	CASSLAGYGETQYF
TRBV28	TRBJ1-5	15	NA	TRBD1	TGTGCCATCTCCACCCAGGGGGCCTATAATCAGCCCCAGCATTTT	CAISTQGAYNQPQHF
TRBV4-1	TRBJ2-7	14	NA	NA	TGCGCCAGCAGCCAGATCGGACGGGACTACGAGCAGTACTTC	CASSQIGRDYEQYF
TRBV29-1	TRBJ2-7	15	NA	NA	TGCAGCGTTGAAGTGCTGGACTCGTACTCCTACGAGCAGTACTTC	CSVEVLDSYSYEQYF
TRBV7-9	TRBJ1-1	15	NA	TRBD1	TGTGCCAGCAGCGGAGGACAGGTCGTAAACACTGAAGCTTTCTTT	CASSGGQVVNTEAFF
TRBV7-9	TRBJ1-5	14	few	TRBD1	TGTGCCAGCAGCTCACAGGGGAGCAATCAGCCCCAGCATTTT	CASSSQGSNQPQHF
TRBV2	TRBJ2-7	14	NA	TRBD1	TGTGCCAGCAGAGGACAGGGTGTAGGCTACGAGCAGTACTTC	CASRGQGVGYEQYF
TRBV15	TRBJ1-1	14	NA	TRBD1	TGTGCCACCAGCAACGGCAGGGGGTATACTGAAGCTTTCTTT	CATSNGRGYTEAFF
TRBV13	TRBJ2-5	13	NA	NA	TGTGCCAGCAGATTCGGGCGTTTGGAGACCCAGTACTTC	CASRFGRLETQYF
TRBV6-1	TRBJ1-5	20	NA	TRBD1	TGTGCCAGCAGTGAAGCGCTTCGGTGGCGGGGGGGACAGATCAATCAGCCCCAGCATTTT	CASSEALRWRGGQINQPQHF
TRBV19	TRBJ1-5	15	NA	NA	TGTGCCAGTAGTATTGGATTGCAGACTAATCAGCCCCAGCATTTT	CASSIGLQTNQPQHF
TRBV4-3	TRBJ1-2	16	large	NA	TGCGCCAGCAGCCAAGATCCCGTCGAACTCGACTATGGCTACACCTTC	CASSQDPVELDYGYTF
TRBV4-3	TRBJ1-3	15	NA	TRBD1	TGCGCCAGCAGTCGGACAGGGGTTGCTGGAAACACCATATATTTT	CASSRTGVAGNTIYF